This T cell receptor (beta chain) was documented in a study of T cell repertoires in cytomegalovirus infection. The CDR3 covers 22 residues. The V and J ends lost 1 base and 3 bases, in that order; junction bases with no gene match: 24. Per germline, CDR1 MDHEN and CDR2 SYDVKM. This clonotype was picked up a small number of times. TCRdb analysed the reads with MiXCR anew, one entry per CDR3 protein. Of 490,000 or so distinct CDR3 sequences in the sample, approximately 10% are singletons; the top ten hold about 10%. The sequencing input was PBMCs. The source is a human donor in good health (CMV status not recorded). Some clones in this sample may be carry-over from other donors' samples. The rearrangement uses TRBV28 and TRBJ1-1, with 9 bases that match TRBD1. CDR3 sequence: CASSLYIGAPQGASKEDTEAFF. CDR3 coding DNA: TGTGCCAGCAGTTTATATATAGGGGCCCCACAGGGGGCCTCAAAGGAGGACACTGAAGCTTTCTTT.